Listed here are 3 T cell receptor beta chains from one sample, sequenced in a study of blood T cell repertoires in COVID-19. Data came from immunoSEQ multiplex PCR; TCRdb stores just in-frame clones and leaves some out. This table holds tens of thousands of clones, approximately 80% found once. The sample was peripheral blood. The receptor set was obtained from a human donor with active or convalescent COVID-19. The donor label of this sample is uncertain.

This rearrangement joins TRBV19 to TRBJ2-1; a possible D gene is TRBD2 (5 bases). Germline V gene lookup returns CDR1 LNHDA and CDR2 SQIVND (reference sequence). With 10 bases removed from V and 0 bases from J, the gap between germline ends came to 16 bases. This CDR3 spans 15 amino acids. CDR3 residues: CATSMRASSYNEQFF. The CDR3 nucleotides read TGTGCCACCAGTATGAGGGCGAGCTCCTACAATGAGCAGTTCTTC.

The CDR3 region has the DNA TGTGCCAGCAGTTCACCACAGGGGGCTAGTGGAAACACCATATATTTT. Translating gives CASSSPQGASGNTIYF. The genes are TRBV28 and TRBJ1-3, with 9 positions matching TRBD1. Per germline, CDR1 MDHEN and CDR2 SYDVKM. V was pared by 4 bases and J by 3 bases, with 7 bases of the junction left unmatched. The CDR3 totals 16 residues.

This chain joins TRBV9 and TRBJ2-3; a weak D match, TRBD2 (5 bases). In germline, CDR1 is SGDLS, CDR2 YYNGEE. V dropped 0 bases and J dropped 3 bases, with 8 bases sitting between them. The CDR3 loop spans 14 amino acids. The CDR3 DNA sequence: TGTGCCAGCAGCGTAGGGACGGGGACAGATACGCAGTATTTT. This translates into CASSVGTGTDTQYF. Complete variable domain (other parts from reference TRBV9 and TRBJ2-3): DSGVTQTPKHLITATGQRVTLRCSPRSGDLSVYWYQQSLDQGLQFLIQYYNGEERAKGNILERFSAQQFPDLHSELNLSSLELGDSALYFCASSVGTGTDTQYFGPGTRLTVL.